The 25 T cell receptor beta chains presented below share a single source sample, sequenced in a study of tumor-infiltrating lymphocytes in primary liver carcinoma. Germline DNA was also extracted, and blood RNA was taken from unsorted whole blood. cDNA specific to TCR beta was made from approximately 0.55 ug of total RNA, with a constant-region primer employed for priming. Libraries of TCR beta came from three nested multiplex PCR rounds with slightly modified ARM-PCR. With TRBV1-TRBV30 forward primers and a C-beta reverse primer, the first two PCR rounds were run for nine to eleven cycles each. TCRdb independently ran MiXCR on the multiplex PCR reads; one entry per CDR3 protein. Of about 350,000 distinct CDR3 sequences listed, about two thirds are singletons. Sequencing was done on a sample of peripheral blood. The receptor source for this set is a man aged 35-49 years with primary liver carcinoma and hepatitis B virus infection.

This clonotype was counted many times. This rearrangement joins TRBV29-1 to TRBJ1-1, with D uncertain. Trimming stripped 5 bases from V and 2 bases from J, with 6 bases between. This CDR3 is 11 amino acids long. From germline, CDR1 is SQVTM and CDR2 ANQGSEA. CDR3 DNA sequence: TGCAGCGTTTATCCCAACACTGAAGCTTTCTTT. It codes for CSVYPNTEAFF.

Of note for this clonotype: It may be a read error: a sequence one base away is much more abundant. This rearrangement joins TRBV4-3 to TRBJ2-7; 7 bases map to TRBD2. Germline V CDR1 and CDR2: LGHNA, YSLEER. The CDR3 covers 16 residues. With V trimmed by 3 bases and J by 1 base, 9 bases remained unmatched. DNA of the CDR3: TGCGCCAGCAGCCAGGACACTGCGGGACTATCCTACGAGCAGTACTTC. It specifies CASSQDTAGLSYEQYF.

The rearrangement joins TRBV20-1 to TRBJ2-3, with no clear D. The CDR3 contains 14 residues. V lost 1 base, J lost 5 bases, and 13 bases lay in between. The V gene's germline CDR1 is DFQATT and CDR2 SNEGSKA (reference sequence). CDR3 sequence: CSARGPQWEDTQYF. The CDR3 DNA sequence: TGCAGTGCTAGAGGACCACAGTGGGAAGATACGCAGTATTTT.

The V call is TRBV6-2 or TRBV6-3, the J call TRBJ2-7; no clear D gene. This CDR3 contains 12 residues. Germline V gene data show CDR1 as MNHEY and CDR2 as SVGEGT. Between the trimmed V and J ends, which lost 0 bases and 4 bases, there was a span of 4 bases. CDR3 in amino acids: CASSYSEYEQYF. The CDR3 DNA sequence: TGTGCCAGCAGTTACTCGGAGTACGAGCAGTACTTC.

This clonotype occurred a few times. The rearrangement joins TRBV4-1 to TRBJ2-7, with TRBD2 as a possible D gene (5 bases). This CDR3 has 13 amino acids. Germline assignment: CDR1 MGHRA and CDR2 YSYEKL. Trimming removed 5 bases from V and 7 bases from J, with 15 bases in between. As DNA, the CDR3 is TGCGCCAGCAGCGACCGGGGTTACGGGGAGCAGTACTTC. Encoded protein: CASSDRGYGEQYF.

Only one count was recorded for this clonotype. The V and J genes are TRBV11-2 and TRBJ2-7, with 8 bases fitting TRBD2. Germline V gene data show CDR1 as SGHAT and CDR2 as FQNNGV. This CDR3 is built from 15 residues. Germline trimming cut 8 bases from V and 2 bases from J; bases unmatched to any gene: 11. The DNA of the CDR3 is TGTGCCAGCGGCTCGGGACTAGATCAAGCCTACGAGCAGTACTTC. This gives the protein CASGSGLDQAYEQYF.

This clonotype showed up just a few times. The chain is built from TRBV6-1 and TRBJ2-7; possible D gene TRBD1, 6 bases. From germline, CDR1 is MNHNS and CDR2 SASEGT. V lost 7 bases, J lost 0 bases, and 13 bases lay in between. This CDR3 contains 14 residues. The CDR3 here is CASTTGQHSYEQYF. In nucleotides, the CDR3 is TGTGCCAGCACTACTGGACAGCACTCCTACGAGCAGTACTTC.

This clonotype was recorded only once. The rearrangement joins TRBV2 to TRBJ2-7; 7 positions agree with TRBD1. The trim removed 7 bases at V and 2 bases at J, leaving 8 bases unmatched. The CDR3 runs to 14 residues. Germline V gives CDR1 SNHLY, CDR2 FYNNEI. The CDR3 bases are TGTGCCAGCAAAATCGGGACAGCGACCTACGAGCAGTACTTC. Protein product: CASKIGTATYEQYF.

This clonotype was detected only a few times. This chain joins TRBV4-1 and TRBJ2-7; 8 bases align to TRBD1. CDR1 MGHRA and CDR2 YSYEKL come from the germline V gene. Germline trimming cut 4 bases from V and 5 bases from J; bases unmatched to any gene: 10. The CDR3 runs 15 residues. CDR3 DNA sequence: TGCGCCAGCAGCCGTTCGACAGGGGCTGGAGACGAGCAGTACTTC. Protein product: CASSRSTGAGDEQYF.

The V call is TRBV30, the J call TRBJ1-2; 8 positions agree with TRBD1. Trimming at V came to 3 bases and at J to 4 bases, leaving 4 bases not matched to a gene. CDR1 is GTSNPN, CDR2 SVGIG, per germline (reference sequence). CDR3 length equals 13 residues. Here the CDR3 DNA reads TGTGCCTGGAGGGCCGGGACAGGCTATGGCTACACCTTC. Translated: CAWRAGTGYGYTF.

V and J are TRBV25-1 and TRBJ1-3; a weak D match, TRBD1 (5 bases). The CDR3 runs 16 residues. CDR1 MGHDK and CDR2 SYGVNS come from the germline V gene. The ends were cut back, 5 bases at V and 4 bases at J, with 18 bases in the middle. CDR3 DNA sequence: TGTGCCAGCAGTCGCCGGGACCGTACTCAGGGAAACACCATATATTTT. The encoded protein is CASSRRDRTQGNTIYF.

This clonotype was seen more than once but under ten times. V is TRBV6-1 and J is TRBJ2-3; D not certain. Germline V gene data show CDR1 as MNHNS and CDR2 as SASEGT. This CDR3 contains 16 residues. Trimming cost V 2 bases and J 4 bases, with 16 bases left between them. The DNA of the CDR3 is TGTGCCAGCAGTGAACAACCACAACCAGTTCCAGATACGCAGTATTTT. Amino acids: CASSEQPQPVPDTQYF.

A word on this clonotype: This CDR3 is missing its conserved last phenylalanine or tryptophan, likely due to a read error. CDR3 coding DNA: TGTGCCAGCAGCCCGGATCGCGGGAGAGCAGATACGCAGTATCTT. Translating it yields CASSPDRGRADTQYL. The chain joins TRBV11-3 to TRBJ2-3; TRBD2 agrees at 7 bases. Trimming removed 5 bases from V and 4 bases from J; junction bases left unmatched: 9. From germline, CDR1 is SGHNT and CDR2 YENEEA. This CDR3 has 15 amino acids.

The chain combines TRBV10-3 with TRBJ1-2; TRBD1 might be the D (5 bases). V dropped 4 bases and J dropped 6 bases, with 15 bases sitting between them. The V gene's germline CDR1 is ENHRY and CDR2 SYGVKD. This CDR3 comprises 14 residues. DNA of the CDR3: TGTGCCATCAGTGTCGAGAGGGGAGTGGATGGCTACACCTTC. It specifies CAISVERGVDGYTF.

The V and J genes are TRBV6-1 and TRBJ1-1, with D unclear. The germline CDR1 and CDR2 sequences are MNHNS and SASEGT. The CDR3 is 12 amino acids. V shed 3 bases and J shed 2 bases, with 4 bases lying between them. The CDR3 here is CASSDSNTEAFF. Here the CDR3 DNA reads TGTGCCAGCAGTGACAGTAACACTGAAGCTTTCTTT.

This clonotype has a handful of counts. In nucleotides, the CDR3 is TGTGCCAGCAGCCCGACGGGGAGCCATCAGCCCCAGCATTTT. Amino acid sequence: CASSPTGSHQPQHF. This chain connects TRBV7-9 to TRBJ1-5; D gene uncertain. This CDR3 has 14 residues. Per germline, CDR1 SEHNR and CDR2 FQNEAQ (reference sequence). The ends were cut back, 5 bases at V and 5 bases at J, with 13 bases in the middle.

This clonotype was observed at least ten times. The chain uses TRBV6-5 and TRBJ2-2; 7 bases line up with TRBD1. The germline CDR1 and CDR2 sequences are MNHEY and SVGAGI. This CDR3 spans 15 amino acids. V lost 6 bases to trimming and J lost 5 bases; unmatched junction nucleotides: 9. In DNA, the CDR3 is TGTGCCAGCAGCACGGGACAGTTCAGGACCGGGGAGCTGTTTTTT. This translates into CASSTGQFRTGELFF.

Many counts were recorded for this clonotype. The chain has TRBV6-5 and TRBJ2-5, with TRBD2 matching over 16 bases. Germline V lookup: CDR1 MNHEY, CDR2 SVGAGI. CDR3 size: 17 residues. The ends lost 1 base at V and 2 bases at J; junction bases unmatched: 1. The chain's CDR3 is CASSYWGLAGGQETQYF. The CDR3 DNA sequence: TGTGCCAGCAGTTACTGGGGACTAGCGGGAGGGCAAGAGACCCAGTACTTC.

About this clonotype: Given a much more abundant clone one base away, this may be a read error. The CDR3 sequence: CASWGRGNQPQYF. The DNA for the CDR3 is TGTGCCAGCTGGGGGCGGGGCAATCAGCCCCAGTATTTT. The chain combines TRBV6-2 or TRBV6-3 with TRBJ1-5; perhaps D is TRBD1 or TRBD2 (6 bases each). The J call could be wrong; TRBJ2-3 is a better fit for the DNA end. Germline-derived CDR1 and CDR2 are MNHEY and SVGEGT. This CDR3 is built from 13 residues.

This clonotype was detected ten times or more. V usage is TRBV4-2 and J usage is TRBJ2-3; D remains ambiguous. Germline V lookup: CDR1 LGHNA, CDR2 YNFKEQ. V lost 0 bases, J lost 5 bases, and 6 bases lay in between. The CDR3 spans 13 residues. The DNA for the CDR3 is TGTGCCAGCAGCCAAGACCGACGAGATACGCAGTATTTT. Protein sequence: CASSQDRRDTQYF.

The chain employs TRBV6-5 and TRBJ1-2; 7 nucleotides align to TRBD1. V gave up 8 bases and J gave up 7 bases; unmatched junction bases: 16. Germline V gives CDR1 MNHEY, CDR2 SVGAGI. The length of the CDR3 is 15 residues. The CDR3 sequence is CASGYRDSGGSGYTF. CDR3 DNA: TGTGCCAGCGGATATCGGGACAGCGGCGGATCTGGCTACACCTTC.

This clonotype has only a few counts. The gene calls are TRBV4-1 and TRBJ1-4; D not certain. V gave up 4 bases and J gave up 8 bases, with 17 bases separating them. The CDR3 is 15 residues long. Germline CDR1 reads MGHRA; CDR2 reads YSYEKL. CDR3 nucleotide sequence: TGCGCCAGCAGCCCTCCCCTGAGGGAGGACGAAAAACTGTTTTTT. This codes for CASSPPLREDEKLFF.

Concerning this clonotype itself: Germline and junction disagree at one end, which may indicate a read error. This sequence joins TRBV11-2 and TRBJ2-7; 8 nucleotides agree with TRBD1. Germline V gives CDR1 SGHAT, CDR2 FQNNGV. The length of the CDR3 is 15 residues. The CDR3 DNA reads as TGTGCTAGCAGCTTCATCGGGACAGGAAGCCACGAGCAGTACTTC. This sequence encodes CASSFIGTGSHEQYF. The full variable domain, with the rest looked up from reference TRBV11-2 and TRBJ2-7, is EAGVAQSPRYKIIEKRQSVAFWCNPISGHATLYWYQQILGQGPKLLIQFQNNGVVDDSQLPKDRFSAERLKGVDSTLKIQPAKLEDSAVYLCASSFIGTGSHEQYFGPGTRLTVT.

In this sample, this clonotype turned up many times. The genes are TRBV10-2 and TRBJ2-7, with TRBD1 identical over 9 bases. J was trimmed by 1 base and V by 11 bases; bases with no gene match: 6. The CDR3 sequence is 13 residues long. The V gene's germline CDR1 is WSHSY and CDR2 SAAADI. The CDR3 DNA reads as TGCGCCGTCTTACAGGGGGCATCCTACGAGCAGTACTTC. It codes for CAVLQGASYEQYF.

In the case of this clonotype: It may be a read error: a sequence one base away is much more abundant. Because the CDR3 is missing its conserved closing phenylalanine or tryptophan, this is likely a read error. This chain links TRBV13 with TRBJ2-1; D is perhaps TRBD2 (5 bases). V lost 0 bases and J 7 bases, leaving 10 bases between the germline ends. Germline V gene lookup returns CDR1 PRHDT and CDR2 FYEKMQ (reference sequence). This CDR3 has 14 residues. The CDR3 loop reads CASSLGRGLNEQFL. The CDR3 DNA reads TGTGCCAGCAGCTTAGGCCGAGGGTTGAATGAGCAGTTCCTC.